This T cell receptor beta chain was identified in a study of cytomegalovirus exposure and HLA in healthy donors. It was with 60 Vbeta and 13 Jbeta primers that the PCR ran. Measured with immunoSEQ multiplex PCR; TCRdb has only the in-frame clones, and not every one. Altogether about 120,000 clones are present, over 70% being singletons, with the ten largest covering under 3%. Losses at the gene ends were 1 base for V and 7 bases for J; bases not matched to a gene: 16. Germline V CDR1 and CDR2: SGHTA, FQGNSA. This CDR3 contains 18 residues. The chain has TRBV7-2 and TRBJ2-1; 7 bases fit TRBD2. The receptor's source is a woman in her 40s in good health and CMV-seropositive. Source material: PBMCs. In nucleotides, the CDR3 is TGTGCCAGCAGCTTAGACGGGGGTAGGCCCTTGGGGGGGAATGAGCAGTTCTTC. Its translation: CASSLDGGRPLGGNEQFF.